Shown below are 5 T cell receptor beta chains from a single sample sequenced in a study of technical replicates of blood from several donors. The repertoire was sequenced with immunoSEQ multiplex PCR; TCRdb's copy has only in-frame clones and lacks some. Of tens of thousands of clones listed, roughly 90% are singletons. Specimen: T cells isolated from PBMCs. The receptor set was obtained from a human donor in good health.

The J gene is TRBJ2-1, the V gene TRBV19; D is perhaps TRBD2 (6 bases). The CDR3 is 16 residues long. Germline lookup yields CDR1 LNHDA and CDR2 SQIVND (reference sequence). The V gene lost 6 bases and the J gene lost 4 bases, with 19 bases spanning the gap. CDR3 in DNA: TGTGCCAGTAGGACTATGAATACCGGGAGTTACAATGAGCAGTTCTTC. Its protein is CASRTMNTGSYNEQFF.

V and J are TRBV11-2 and TRBJ1-1; 7 nucleotides match TRBD1. The CDR3 contains 18 residues. CDR1 SGHAT and CDR2 FQNNGV come from the germline V gene. V shed 4 bases and J 4 bases; nucleotides not matched to a gene: 18. In nucleotides, the CDR3 is TGTGCCAGCAGCTCCCACCCCCGCAGGGGGATATCGGGCACTGAAGCTTTCTTT. Amino acid sequence: CASSSHPRRGISGTEAFF.

V and J are TRBV19 and TRBJ2-7; D is unclear. The CDR3 has 15 amino acids. In germline, CDR1 is LNHDA, CDR2 SQIVND (reference sequence). Trimming shortened V by 1 base and J by 4 bases, and 14 bases separated the two germline ends. The CDR3 loop is CASSIVLNAVYEQYF. The DNA of the CDR3 is TGTGCCAGTAGTATAGTACTTAACGCCGTTTACGAGCAGTACTTC.

This rearrangement joins TRBV30 to TRBJ2-1, with D maybe TRBD2 (7 bases). Germline V gives CDR1 GTSNPN, CDR2 SVGIG (reference sequence). V was trimmed by 5 bases and J by 4 bases, leaving 15 bases between them. This CDR3 spans 14 amino acids. CDR3 sequence: CAWGGAGLYNEQFF. The CDR3 coding sequence is TGTGCCTGGGGGGGGGCAGGGTTGTACAATGAGCAGTTCTTC.

This clone was seen once. The V call is TRBV27, the J call TRBJ1-2; D unresolved. V was pared by 0 bases and J by 7 bases, with 12 bases between. CDR3 length equals 14 residues. Germline V gene lookup returns CDR1 MNHEY and CDR2 SMNVEV (reference sequence). CDR3 DNA: TGTGCCAGCAGTTTATCGGCCGTCAGGCTTGGCTACACCTTC. Protein product: CASSLSAVRLGYTF.